Listed below are T cell receptor beta chains from one sample, sequenced in a study of OX40 agonist ivuxolimab in advanced cancers. Profiling relied on immunoSEQ multiplex PCR, and the TCRdb table lists in-frame clones only, not all of them. The sample holds just under 100,000 clones, around 94% seen once. The specimen was CD4+ or CD8+ T cells sorted from blood, collected in a trial of the OX40 agonist ivuxolimab. These TCRs come from an adult with an advanced solid tumor such as melanoma, head and neck, liver or kidney cancer. Both conserved end residues are part of each CDR3. D genes are given only for firm matches.

d_call cdr3_length j_call v_call cdr3_aa cdr3_nt
NA 15 TRBJ1-4 TRBV18 CASSPSGATNEKLFF TGTGCCAGCTCACCATCAGGCGCAACTAATGAAAAACTGTTTTTT
TRBD1 17 TRBJ1-5 TRBV7-8 CASSFRDRAFINQPQHF TGTGCCAGCAGCTTCAGAGACAGGGCATTTATCAATCAGCCCCAGCATTTT
NA 15 TRBJ1-6 TRBV6-5 CASRGPGSYNSPLHF TGTGCCAGCAGGGGCCCGGGCAGTTATAATTCACCCCTCCACTTT
TRBD1 17 TRBJ1-1 TRBV9 CASSVFPIGQGGAEAFF TGTGCCAGCAGCGTATTTCCAATCGGACAGGGAGGTGCTGAAGCTTTCTTT
NA 21 TRBJ1-4 TRBV4-3 CASSQDSPLPERVTLREKLFF TGCGCCAGCAGCCAAGATTCTCCGCTTCCCGAAAGAGTAACCCTGCGGGAAAAACTGTTTTTT
TRBD2 16 TRBJ2-5 TRBV11-2 CASSAKLAGASETQYF TGTGCCAGCAGCGCCAAACTAGCGGGGGCCTCCGAGACCCAGTACTTC
NA 13 TRBJ2-7 TRBV6-6 CASSLDREGEQYF TGTGCCAGCAGCCTCGACAGGGAGGGGGAGCAGTACTTC
NA 14 TRBJ2-3 TRBV10-1 CASSDVYPTDTQYF TGCGCCAGCAGTGATGTGTATCCCACAGATACGCAGTATTTT
TRBD2 15 TRBJ2-7 TRBV5-1 CASSLESGRAYEQYF TGCGCCAGCAGCTTGGAAAGCGGGAGGGCCTACGAGCAGTACTTC
NA 15 TRBJ2-7 TRBV28 CASSGAGGEIYEQYF TGTGCCAGCAGTGGCGCCGGCGGGGAGATCTACGAGCAGTACTTC
TRBD1 16 TRBJ1-4 TRBV9 CASSAPGQGQREKLFF TGTGCCAGCAGCGCTCCGGGACAGGGGCAACGGGAAAAACTGTTTTTT